These T cell receptor beta chains were read from a single sample in a study of CD8+ T cells in alopecia areata. The protocol was immunoSEQ multiplex PCR, while the TCRdb copy is restricted to in-frame clones and leaves out a portion. The sample records 190,000 or so clones, about three fifths being singletons. Sequencing used CD4+ T cells sorted from blood, obtained at week 4, from a patient treated with tofacitinib. The receptors originated from a human donor with alopecia areata. Both conserved end residues are trimmed from each CDR3.

V | CDR3
TRBV28 | ASSFPGAQMNTEAF
TRBV29-1 | SGSDRGKETQY
TRBV19 | ASSHPSGPGYGYT
TRBV7-2 | ASTPGGGSTDTQY
TRBV29-1 | SVRGGPDGQF
TRBV7-8 | ASSPTRAGVQETQY
TRBV30 | ACQGQTNQPQH
TRBV28 | ASSLPAGEQY
TRBV27 | ASSLAGTSPLH
TRBV14 | ASRRREEKLF
TRBV15 | ATSRDLTGQGLYGYT
TRBV25-1 | ASRWGNQPQH
TRBV4-1 | ASSPAPRKGEQF
TRBV7-8 | ASSGRQLNVGYT
TRBV4-1 | ASSQVVTRGGGETQY
TRBV7-2 | ASSLAAVLNEKLF
TRBV4-1 | ASSQDARGGDTQY
TRBV6-6 | ASDRGGGYT
TRBV7-2 | ASSLVPGAQSPLH
TRBV19 | ASSIRLGRENIQY
TRBV4-2 | ASSQARGQGYGYT
TRBV7-8 | ASSLRPPGGGETQY
TRBV30 | AWSRGGDEQF
TRBV19 | ASTIIDSYEQETQY
TRBV29-1 | SVDSSGNTIY
TRBV28 | ASSLVVSNYGYT
TRBV6-1 | ASSEAPGGQPQH
TRBV27 | ASSALTGGRANIQY
TRBV25-1 | ASSEYPHFGGTIY
TRBV4-2 | ASSQVAGKGDNEQF
TRBV20-1 | SARGDEQF
TRBV5-4 | ASYRQGTDTQY
TRBV30 | AWSAGQGSRAF
TRBV18 | ASSAGTMDAYEQY
TRBV10-3 | AINPGQGDEQY
TRBV5-6 | ASSVENIQY
TRBV11-2 | ASSFEGAYTEAF
TRBV2 | ASSVSTSSGELF